Each of the 6 T cell receptor beta chains below was sequenced from the same sample in a study of blood T cells in healthy people across ages (dated by TCRdb to about 2015). To prepare the library, 5' RACE was applied. Sequencing took place on an Illumina HiSeq 2500. The second PCR ran for roughly 7 to 12 cycles and used a J-beta primer mix along with a sample-barcoded 5' primer. Using fastp at Q25 and MiXCR, TCRdb reprocessed the public reads and kept productive beta chains. Entries are consolidated by CDR3 protein sequence, retaining the most common genes and DNA. A total of about 1.6 million distinct CDR3 sequences appear in this sample, around 36% of them only once. The ten biggest clones cover around 11% of the sample. Sample: blood. Source of these receptors: a woman in her twenties or thirties in good health.

Only a few counts were recorded for this clonotype. This rearrangement joins TRBV7-9 to TRBJ2-1; TRBD1 agrees at 7 bases. The V and J ends lost 2 bases and 4 bases, in that order; junction bases with no gene match: 5. The CDR3 spans 15 residues. In germline, CDR1 is SEHNR, CDR2 FQNEAQ (reference sequence). For the CDR3, the DNA is TGTGCCAGCAGCTTAACAGGGGCGGGTTACAATGAGCAGTTCTTC. Protein sequence: CASSLTGAGYNEQFF.

The J gene is TRBJ1-5, the V gene TRBV12-3 or TRBV12-4; 9 bases are a match to TRBD1. With V trimmed by 4 bases and J by 9 bases, 1 base remained unmatched. The CDR3 loop spans 12 amino acids. In DNA, the CDR3 is TGTGCCAGCAGTTGGGACAGGGCGCCCCAGCATTTT. Amino acid sequence: CASSWDRAPQHF.

This clonotype showed up just a few times. The chain couples TRBV5-1 to TRBJ1-2, with 9 bases that match TRBD1. The CDR3 consists of 17 residues. With V trimmed by 3 bases and J by 5 bases, 14 bases remained unmatched. Germline-derived CDR1 and CDR2 are SGHRS and YFSETQ. Here the CDR3 reads CASSSGTGKVIYYGYTF. CDR3 DNA sequence: TGCGCCAGCAGCTCGGGGACAGGGAAGGTTATTTATTATGGCTACACCTTC. The full variable domain, its missing parts supplied by reference TRBV5-1 and TRBJ1-2, is KAGVTQTPRYLIKTRGQQVTLSCSPISGHRSVSWYQQTPGQGLQFLFEYFSETQRNKGNFPGRFSGRQFSNSRSEMNVSTLELGDSALYLCASSSGTGKVIYYGYTFGSGTRLTVV.

The chain has TRBV27 and TRBJ2-2; 9 bases are shared with TRBD2. The ends lost 5 bases at V and 5 bases at J; junction bases unmatched: 15. The CDR3 runs to 18 residues. Germline CDR1 and CDR2: MNHEY and SMNVEV (reference sequence). CDR3 amino acids: CASSPIRPGLARTGELFF. As DNA, the CDR3 is TGTGCCAGCAGTCCTATTCGGCCGGGACTAGCCCGTACCGGGGAGCTGTTTTTT.

The V call is TRBV9, the J call TRBJ2-3; 8 bases agree with TRBD2. Germline V CDR1 and CDR2: SGDLS, YYNGEE. V shed 4 bases and J 8 bases; nucleotides not matched to a gene: 12. This CDR3 has 15 amino acids. CDR3 nucleotide sequence: TGTGCCAGCAGCCCAGGGACTAGAAAGGTAGGTACGCAGTATTTT. Its protein product is CASSPGTRKVGTQYF.

This chain connects TRBV6-1 to TRBJ2-1; TRBD1 aligns across 9 bases. The CDR3 is 16 residues long. In germline, CDR1 is MNHNS, CDR2 SASEGT. J lost 5 bases, V lost 5 bases, and 10 bases had no gene match. CDR3 amino acids: CASSFPGTGPNNEQFF. CDR3 nucleotide sequence: TGTGCCAGCAGTTTTCCGGGGACAGGGCCCAACAATGAGCAGTTCTTC.